The clone carrying this T cell receptor (beta chain) has a handful of counts. Its target is not known. MiXCR, applied by TCRdb to the RT-PCR reads, yields one record per CDR3 protein. Of about 500,000 distinct CDR3 sequences in the sample, approximately 13% are singletons; the top ten hold roughly 13%. The entry originates in a study of response to subunit inactivated influenza vaccine. CDR1 and CDR2 (germline): SGHRS, YFSETQ. The CDR3 runs to 16 residues. J lost 6 bases, V lost 0 bases, and 7 bases had no gene match. Study-wide results and limits: Every seasonal influenza vaccination brings in few new T cells, the authors suggested.

The V gene is TRBV5-1, the J gene TRBJ2-5; 11 bases are shared with TRBD2. The clonotype originates from a man aged 45-65 years who received an inactivated influenza vaccine. The source was PBMCs from blood, collected roughly 47 days after vaccination. The DNA for the CDR3 is TGCGCCAGCAGCTTGGCTCTAGCGGGGGGTTGGAAGACCCAGTACTTC. Protein: CASSLALAGGWKTQYF.